The 14 T cell receptor beta chains given below trace back to one sample, sequenced in a study of blood T cell repertoires in COVID-19. Libraries were prepared by immunoSEQ multiplex PCR; TCRdb keeps only in-frame clonotypes and omits some of them. The sample consists of about 170,000 clones, 88% of them appearing once. The sequenced sample consisted of peripheral blood. The receptors derive from a man aged 45-65 years who had recovered from COVID-19.

The J gene is TRBJ2-7, the V gene TRBV27; D may be TRBD1 (6 bases). The germline V gene encodes CDR1 MNHEY and CDR2 SMNVEV (reference sequence). This CDR3 spans 18 amino acids. The V and J ends lost 4 bases and 3 bases respectively, with 25 bases between them. CDR3 sequence (DNA): TGTGCCAGCAGTTCCCTACTCTCGACAGGAATCTTTGGCTACGAGCAGTACTTC. Translation gives CASSSLLSTGIFGYEQYF.

V usage is TRBV6-2 or TRBV6-3 and J usage is TRBJ2-7; 9 nucleotides agree with TRBD1. The trim removed 2 bases at V and 6 bases at J, leaving 17 bases unmatched. Germline V gene sequence: CDR1 MNHEY, CDR2 SVGEGT. This CDR3 comprises 18 residues. The CDR3 here is CASSYAQGAQPPRGEQYF. CDR3 bases: TGTGCCAGCAGTTACGCACAGGGGGCTCAACCCCCTCGGGGCGAGCAGTACTTC.

The sample holds one count of this clone. The chain employs TRBV6-2 or TRBV6-3 and TRBJ2-4; D unresolved. V was pared by 5 bases and J by 7 bases, with 15 bases between. Germline V gene data show CDR1 as MNHEY and CDR2 as SVGEGT. This CDR3 region has 14 residues. The CDR3 loop is CASSPYARANIQYF. Written as DNA, the CDR3 is TGTGCCAGCAGTCCCTACGCTAGAGCGAACATTCAGTACTTC.

The chain joins TRBV19 to TRBJ2-1, with 8 bases aligning to TRBD1. CDR1 is LNHDA, CDR2 SQIVND, per germline (reference sequence). After removal of 1 base from V and 7 bases from J, the junction contained 9 bases not matched to a gene. The CDR3 is 16 residues long. The CDR3 DNA reads TGTGCCAGTAGTATAGTGGGCAGGGGGCGTAGGAATGAGCAGTTCTTC. Encoded protein: CASSIVGRGRRNEQFF.

The genes are TRBV9 and TRBJ2-7; D unclear. Trimming shortened V by 0 bases and J by 1 base, and 14 bases separated the two germline ends. This CDR3 is 16 amino acids long. CDR1 and CDR2 (germline): SGDLS, YYNGEE. The CDR3 is CASSVGGGRISYEQYF. CDR3 DNA sequence: TGTGCCAGCAGCGTAGGAGGTGGCAGAATTTCCTACGAGCAGTACTTC.

This chain links TRBV6-5 with TRBJ2-3; tentative D call: TRBD1 (6 bases). There are 14 residues in the CDR3. Trimming pared 8 bases from V and 3 bases from J, leaving 15 bases between. Germline CDR1 MNHEY, CDR2 SVGAGI. Here the CDR3 reads CASHTGLLTDTQYF. In nucleotides, the CDR3 is TGTGCCAGCCATACAGGGCTTTTGACAGATACGCAGTATTTT.

This clone has a single count. This chain links TRBV7-2 with TRBJ2-7, with TRBD1 identical over 9 bases. J lost 6 bases, V lost 3 bases, and 3 bases had no gene match. The CDR3 covers 13 residues. CDR1 SGHTA and CDR2 FQGNSA come from the germline V gene. CDR3 protein: CASSLGQGGEQYF. As DNA, the CDR3 is TGTGCCAGCAGCTTGGGACAGGGAGGCGAGCAGTACTTC.

J is TRBJ2-3 and V is TRBV10-2; TRBD2 matches at 11 bases. CDR1 is WSHSY and CDR2 is SAAADI in the germline V gene. V dropped 4 bases and J dropped 0; count of bases not matched to a gene: 6. The CDR3 has 17 residues. The CDR3 region is CASSVLAGGPSTDTQYF. The CDR3 nucleotides are TGCGCCAGCAGTGTCCTAGCGGGGGGTCCTAGCACAGATACGCAGTATTTT.

The chain joins TRBV7-2 to TRBJ2-7, with TRBD1 matching over 9 bases. Looked up from germline, CDR1 is SGHTA and CDR2 is FQGNSA. The junction had 6 bases not matched to a gene; V was cut back by 5 bases and J by 7 bases. The CDR3 sequence is 13 residues long. The CDR3 DNA sequence: TGTGCCAGCAGCAAGATGACAGGGGGTGAGCAGTACTTC. This sequence encodes CASSKMTGGEQYF. Full variable domain (rest looked up from reference TRBV7-2 and TRBJ2-7): GAGVSQSPSNKVTEKGKDVELRCDPISGHTALYWYRQSLGQGLEFLIYFQGNSAPDKSGLPSDRFSAERTGGSVSTLTIQRTQQEDSAVYLCASSKMTGGEQYFGPGTRLTVT.

CDR3 sequence: CASSYDRYEQYF. CDR3 sequence (DNA): TGTGCCAGCAGTTACGACAGGTACGAGCAGTACTTC. The V and J genes are TRBV7-2 and TRBJ2-7; TRBD1 might be the D (6 bases). CDR1 SGHTA and CDR2 FQGNSA come from the germline V gene. Trimming stripped 6 bases from V and 4 bases from J, with 10 bases between. The length of the CDR3 is 12 residues.

The rearrangement joins TRBV4-1 to TRBJ2-3; D might be TRBD2 (6 bases). Germline V gene sequence: CDR1 MGHRA, CDR2 YSYEKL. V was pared by 4 bases and J by 1 base, with 9 bases between. This CDR3 comprises 14 residues. The DNA for the CDR3 is TGCGCCAGCAGCCTGGAGGGAGGCACAGATACGCAGTATTTT. It specifies CASSLEGGTDTQYF.

This clone was found once. The chain links TRBV7-9 to TRBJ1-3, with D unresolved. Trimming removed 4 bases from V and 3 bases from J, with 19 bases in between. CDR1 is SEHNR, CDR2 FQNEAQ, per germline (reference sequence). The CDR3 runs to 17 residues. The CDR3 DNA reads as TGTGCCAGCAGCTGGAACCCGACCTCCGAGCGTGGAAACACCATATATTTT. Encoded protein: CASSWNPTSERGNTIYF. Complete variable domain (other parts from reference TRBV7-9 and TRBJ1-3): DTGVSQNPRHKITKRGQNVTFRCDPISEHNRLYWYRQTLGQGPEFLTYFQNEAQLEKSRLLSDRFSAERPKGSFSTLEIQRTEQGDSAMYLCASSWNPTSERGNTIYFGEGSWLTVV.

The J gene is TRBJ1-1, the V gene TRBV12-3 or TRBV12-4; no definite D call. The ends were cut back, 5 bases at V and 4 bases at J, with 11 bases in the middle. This CDR3 region has 13 residues. The CDR3 protein is CASSKYPVTEAFF. The CDR3, as DNA: TGTGCCAGCAGTAAATACCCGGTCACTGAAGCTTTCTTT.

Concerning this clone itself: One junction end disagrees with the germline gene, perhaps due to a read error. The sample holds other DNA sequences that translate to the same CDR3. This rearrangement joins TRBV7-2 to TRBJ2-3; TRBD2 agrees at 11 bases. In germline, CDR1 is SGHTA, CDR2 FQGNSA. CDR3 size: 14 residues. The CDR3 coding sequence is TGTGCCAGCAACTTAGCGGGGGGGCCAGATACGCAGTATTTT. It specifies CASNLAGGPDTQYF.